This TCR beta chain was identified in a study of CD4 T cells in relation to SARS-CoV-2 and coronaviruses. Study-level background: ViraFEST: approximately 10-day antigen culture of PBMCs, then TCR beta CDR3 sequencing.

The CDR3 runs to 15 residues. V lost 2 bases and J 1 base, leaving 9 bases between the germline ends. From germline, CDR1 is MNHEY and CDR2 SVGEGT. Study conclusions and caveats: Compared with monoreactive clones, crossreactive clones showed significantly weaker SARS-CoV-2 expansion. The assay detects memory recall responses, not culture-primed primary responses. In around 63% of donors, memory CD4+ clonotypes crossrecognized SARS-CoV-2 and at least one common cold coronavirus spike.

In the case of this clone: Its antigen is not identified.

The assay was immunoSEQ multiplex PCR, and TCRdb's table has in-frame clones only and misses some. The sample contains about 36,000 clones, roughly 80% of which appear only once. This chain uses TRBV6-2 or TRBV6-3 with TRBJ1-5; D might be TRBD1 (5 bases). The TCR originated in an adult with COVID-19. Input material: naive CD4+ T cells from PBMCs, cultured in vitro. Subset denoted: naive CD4+ T cells isolated by negative enrichment. The CDR3 DNA sequence: TGTGCCAGCAGTTACATGGGGCGGAGCAATCAGCCCCAGCATTTT. It encodes CASSYMGRSNQPQHF.